These 5 T cell receptor beta chains were sequenced from one sample in a study of T-cell reconstitution after alpha-beta-depleted transplantation in children. Molecular barcoding with unique molecular identifiers was used for the TCRbeta library. Via MiXCR, TCRdb re-called the PCR reads, giving one row per CDR3 protein. Of 440,000 or so distinct CDR3 sequences in the sample, around two fifths are singletons; the top ten hold roughly 27%. Sequencing used PBMCs, obtained before TCRalphabeta/CD19-depleted stem cell transplant. The receptors come from a girl aged 2-10 years with aplastic anemia, due to receive a stem cell transplant.

This sequence joins TRBV7-2 and TRBJ2-1; D not resolved. Trimming stripped 4 bases from V and 0 bases from J, with 13 bases between. CDR1 and CDR2 (germline): SGHTA, FQGNSA. The CDR3 extends over 16 amino acids. Written as DNA, the CDR3 is TGTGCCAGCAGCTCCCGCCCGCGCAGCTCCTACAATGAGCAGTTCTTC. Its protein is CASSSRPRSSYNEQFF. Full variable domain (rest looked up from reference TRBV7-2 and TRBJ2-1): GAGVSQSPSNKVTEKGKDVELRCDPISGHTALYWYRQSLGQGLEFLIYFQGNSAPDKSGLPSDRFSAERTGGSVSTLTIQRTQQEDSAVYLCASSSRPRSSYNEQFFGPGTRLTVL.

This clonotype was seen many times. The rearrangement links TRBV7-2 to TRBJ2-2; D is ambiguous. The germline V gene has CDR1 SGHTA and CDR2 FQGNSA. The CDR3 runs to 12 residues. The V end was cut by 2 bases, the J end by 8 bases, with 6 bases between. The CDR3 DNA follows: TGTGCCAGCAGCTTACCTGGGGGGGAGCTGTTTTTT. Encoded protein: CASSLPGGELFF.

For the CDR3, the DNA is TGTGCCACCAGCAGCCTCGGCGGGGGCGGGATGCAGACCCAGTACTTC. This encodes CATSSLGGGGMQTQYF. The rearrangement links TRBV15 to TRBJ2-5, with a possible D match to TRBD2 (7 bases). Germline CDR1 is LNHNV and CDR2 is YYDKDF (reference sequence). Trimming left V 3 bases short and J 6 bases short, with 20 bases between. The CDR3 consists of 16 residues. The full variable domain, in which reference TRBV15 and TRBJ2-5 provide the parts outside the CDR3, is DAMVIQNPRYQVTQFGKPVTLSCSQTLNHNVMYWYQQKSSQAPKLLFHYYDKDFNNEADTPDNFQSRRPNTSFCFLDIRSPGLGDTAMYLCATSSLGGGGMQTQYFGPGTRLLVL.

The V call is TRBV15, the J call TRBJ2-2; 7 bases fit TRBD1. V lost 0 bases and J lost 6; bases outside the gene matches: 7. In germline, CDR1 is LNHNV, CDR2 YYDKDF (reference sequence). This CDR3 region has 16 residues. CDR3 in DNA: TGTGCCACCAGCAGAGATATGGACAGGCCCTCCGGGGAGCTGTTTTTT. This gives the protein CATSRDMDRPSGELFF.

This clonotype was observed a handful of times. The rearrangement links TRBV20-1 to TRBJ2-7; TRBD1 is a possible D gene (6 bases). This CDR3 contains 12 residues. V shed 1 base and J shed 2 bases, with 6 bases lying between them. From germline, CDR1 is DFQATT and CDR2 SNEGSKA (reference sequence). This CDR3 is CSARAGAYEQYF. The CDR3 nucleotides read TGCAGTGCTAGAGCAGGGGCCTACGAGCAGTACTTC.